Included here is one T cell receptor (beta chain) sequence, with context. This clonotype was counted many times. The antigen it binds to is not known. Qualities for individual bases were not recorded, and no much larger clone is one base off. Synthesis of TCR cDNA relied on 5'RACE template switching, a step that introduced a universal primer site along with unique molecular identifiers. Priming for cDNA synthesis came from both the TCR alpha and TCR beta constant segments. Two PCR steps were used to amplify libraries, with sample barcodes and sequencing adapters being added in the second step. Sequencing of libraries was performed on Illumina HiSeq 2500 (2x100 bp) or NovaSeq (2x150 bp). On the study's bioinformatics: Demultiplexing of reads and collapsing into UMI consensus sequences were performed with MIGEC, and V(D)J alignment was carried out with MiXCR. Vaccine-responding clonotypes were identified with edgeR using replicate PBMC samples, with FDR below 0.01 and a log2 fold change above 5 up to day 15 being required. Each bulk clonotype was labeled CD4 or CD8 based on which sequenced repertoire, CD4 or CD8, contained the clonotype at higher abundance. TCRdb handled the public reads itself, with Q25 trimming in fastp and clone calling in MiXCR, and kept productive beta chains. Under each unique CDR3 protein, matching rows form one entry showing the most common genes and DNA. The V and J calls follow TCRdb's processing rather than the paper's. Counted in this sample were 110,000 or so distinct CDR3 sequences; roughly 7.2% of them appeared once. The ten largest clones capture approximately 2.7% of the sample.

The treatment or condition label for this specimen denotes: live attenuated yellow fever vaccine strain. PBMCs were isolated from peripheral blood using a standard Ficoll-Paque protocol. Dynabeads CD4 and CD8 positive selection kits were used to isolate the CD4 and CD8 T-cell fractions. RNA was extracted with TriZol from bulk PBMCs, CD4 and CD8 fractions, and dextramer-positive and dextramer-negative fractions. The record originates from a study of T cells after yellow fever vaccination (dated by TCRdb to between 2018 and 2021). In terms of the full investigation: Libraries from fractions with low cell numbers were prepared with the SMART-Seq v4 Ultra Low Input RNA kit. To follow T-cell clones before and after both primary and booster YFV17D yellow fever vaccination, bulk TCR alpha and beta repertoires underwent longitudinal sequencing. Two healthy male donors made up the cohort, one aged 18 to 30 years and the other aged 30 to 40 years. Bulk PBMC replicates and cell subsets were isolated from blood drawn at multiple timepoints before and after both primary and secondary immunization.

The paper as a whole reports these results and caveats: After the booster, most of the clones that had expanded following primary vaccination were detected again (96% of CD4 and 88% of CD8), which suggests that memory was broadly maintained. The study included only a couple of donors, which limits how far the findings can be generalized. Computational filtering was needed because FACS-sorted repertoires could contain abundant contaminating clonotypes from the bulk population. A small share of clonotypes was detected in both CD4 and CD8 compartments, with the overlap likely arising from convergent recombination. The secondary T-cell response was weaker than the primary response but faster, peaking on day 5 instead of day 15.

CDR1 SNHLY and CDR2 FYNNEI are derived from the germline V gene. At the junction V is shortened by 2 bases and J by 8 bases; bases outside the gene matches: 9. The cysteine opens and the phenylalanine closes a CDR3 of 15 amino acids. Here the CDR3 DNA is all that survives: 45 bases in frame from base 1. The chain is encoded by TRBV2 joined to TRBJ2-1, with 7 junctional bases fitting TRBD2. The sequence derives from a man between 18 and 29 years old who received the YFV17D yellow fever vaccine. The material sequenced was CD4+ T cells sorted from PBMCs, taken around 45 days after the first yellow fever vaccination. The CDR3 reads CASSESRGGVYEQFF. The DNA sequence reads TGTGCCAGCAGTGAATCTCGCGGGGGTGTATATGAGCAGTTCTTC. The entire variable domain, with the stretches around the CDR3 drawn from the reference TRBV2 and TRBJ2-1 proteins, is EPEVTQTPSHQVTQMGQEVILRCVPISNHLYFYWYRQILGQKVEFLVSFYNNEISEKSEIFDDQFSVERPDGSNFTLKIRSTKLEDSAMYFCASSESRGGVYEQFFGPGTRLTVL.